What follows are 12 T cell receptor beta chains derived from one specimen sequenced in a study of identical twins. TCRdb called the 5' RACE reads again in MiXCR, with one record for every CDR3 protein. The data hold 220,000 or so distinct CDR3 sequences, with 7% observed a single time. The same sample was also studied in work on yellow fever vaccine responses in identical twins.

Sequences were obtained from memory (CD45RO+) T cells sorted from blood. Receptor source: a young woman in good health.

This clonotype was detected a few times. J is TRBJ2-6 and V is TRBV4-1, with D tentatively TRBD2 (5 bases). This CDR3 region has 17 residues. Germline V CDR1 and CDR2: MGHRA, YSYEKL. Trimming pared 0 bases from V and 4 bases from J, leaving 13 bases between. The CDR3 here is CASSQESWPGGANVLTF. CDR3 sequence (DNA): TGCGCCAGCAGCCAAGAATCCTGGCCGGGGGGGGCCAACGTCCTGACTTTC.

This clonotype was seen a handful of times. The chain uses TRBV5-6 and TRBJ2-7, with TRBD2 matching over 7 bases. This CDR3 is built from 14 residues. V lost 3 bases and J lost 1; bases outside the gene matches: 4. Germline CDR1 reads SGHDT; CDR2 reads YYEEEE. The CDR3 region is CASSWGRGSYEQYV. The CDR3 DNA follows: TGTGCCAGCAGCTGGGGGAGGGGTTCCTACGAGCAGTACGTC.

V and J are TRBV28 and TRBJ2-7; 8 nucleotides match TRBD1. Germline assignment: CDR1 MDHEN and CDR2 SYDVKM. The J segment lost 7 bases and the V segment lost 6 bases, leaving 14 bases of the junction unmatched. This CDR3 contains 15 residues. CDR3 loop: CASRTPGTGRREQYF. CDR3 nucleotides: TGTGCCAGCAGAACCCCCGGGACAGGCAGGAGGGAGCAGTACTTC. Based on the CDR3 plus reference TRBV28 and TRBJ2-7, the full variable domain is DVKVTQSSRYLVKRTGEKVFLECVQDMDHENMFWYRQDPGLGLRLIYFSYDVKMKEKGDIPEGYSVSREKKERFSLILESASTNQTSMYLCASRTPGTGRREQYFGPGTRLTVT.

The chain links TRBV20-1 to TRBJ1-2; tentatively, D is TRBD1 (5 bases). In germline, CDR1 is DFQATT, CDR2 SNEGSKA (reference sequence). The V and J ends lost 5 bases and 3 bases respectively, with 16 bases between them. The CDR3 has 14 amino acids. Written as DNA, the CDR3 is TGCAGTGCTCCCGGGGGGGAGGCTGACTATGGCTACACCTTC. This encodes CSAPGGEADYGYTF.

This rearrangement joins TRBV7-8 to TRBJ2-5, with 10 bases aligning to TRBD2. This CDR3 is built from 15 residues. Germline trimming cut 4 bases from V and 2 bases from J; bases unmatched to any gene: 4. Per the germline V gene, CDR1 is SGHVS and CDR2 is FQNEAQ. CDR3 sequence reads: CASSSGLAKQETQYF. The CDR3 DNA sequence: TGTGCCAGCAGCTCGGGACTAGCGAAACAAGAGACCCAGTACTTC. The variable domain in full, completed from reference TRBV7-8 and TRBJ2-5, reads GAGVSQSPRYKVAKRGQDVALRCDPISGHVSLFWYQQALGQGPEFLTYFQNEAQLDKSGLPSDRFFAERPEGSVSTLKIQRTQQEDSAVYLCASSSGLAKQETQYFGPGTRLLVL.

This clonotype was detected only a few times. The V and J genes are TRBV5-5 and TRBJ2-5; weak D call: TRBD2 (5 bases). Looked up from germline, CDR1 is SGHKS and CDR2 is YYEKEE (reference sequence). The CDR3 loop spans 13 amino acids. Between the trimmed V and J ends, which lost 0 bases and 4 bases, there was a span of 7 bases. The CDR3, as DNA: TGTGCCAGCAGCTTGGCGGGGTTAGAGACCCAGTACTTC. Protein product: CASSLAGLETQYF.

Many counts were recorded for this clonotype. The chain links TRBV7-9 to TRBJ2-7; D is ambiguous. V was shortened by 8 bases and J by 3 bases, with 14 bases between the two germline ends. The CDR3 has 13 amino acids. Germline V gene lookup returns CDR1 SEHNR and CDR2 FQNEAQ (reference sequence). CDR3 amino acids: CASGRGAGYEQYF. The CDR3 DNA reads TGTGCCAGCGGCCGAGGAGCAGGCTACGAGCAGTACTTC.

V is TRBV5-1 and J is TRBJ1-1; D is possibly TRBD1 (5 bases). Trimming took 1 base from V and 5 from J, leaving 12 bases between them. This CDR3 spans 14 amino acids. Germline V gives CDR1 SGHRS, CDR2 YFSETQ. CDR3 sequence (DNA): TGCGCCAGCAGCTTGAGGCCAGGGAGGACTGAAGCTTTCTTT. Translation: CASSLRPGRTEAFF.

The chain couples TRBV7-9 to TRBJ1-1; possible D gene TRBD1, 5 bases. This CDR3 is built from 13 residues. The germline gives CDR1 SEHNR, CDR2 FQNEAQ (reference sequence). V was cut by 5 bases and J by 13 bases, with 20 bases left in between. The CDR3 coding sequence is TGTGCCAGCAGCGGACCCGGTCGGGACGAGAGTTTCTTT. Its protein is CASSGPGRDESFF. The full variable domain, completed using reference TRBV7-9 and TRBJ1-1, is DTGVSQNPRHKITKRGQNVTFRCDPISEHNRLYWYRQTLGQGPEFLTYFQNEAQLEKSRLLSDRFSAERPKGSFSTLEIQRTEQGDSAMYLCASSGPGRDESFFGQGTRLTVV.

The chain carries TRBV4-2 and TRBJ2-5; 8 nucleotides align to TRBD2. Germline V gene lookup returns CDR1 LGHNA and CDR2 YNFKEQ. The CDR3 is 16 residues long. V was clipped by 4 bases and J by 5 bases; unmatched bases: 12. CDR3 nucleotide sequence: TGTGCCAGCAGCCCTCGGCTAGCGGGTTTCGGGGAGACCCAGTACTTC. Translation: CASSPRLAGFGETQYF.

The chain employs TRBV19 and TRBJ1-1; D not resolved. The germline V gene has CDR1 LNHDA and CDR2 SQIVND (reference sequence). The CDR3 has 12 residues. Trimming removed 9 bases from V and 1 base from J, with 9 bases in between. CDR3 loop: CASRNKNTEAFF. CDR3 DNA sequence: TGTGCCAGCCGGAACAAGAACACTGAAGCTTTCTTT. Looking up the rest from reference TRBV19 and TRBJ1-1 gives the full variable domain: DGGITQSPKYLFRKEGQNVTLSCEQNLNHDAMYWYRQDPGQGLRLIYYSQIVNDFQKGDIAEGYSVSREKKESFPLTVTSAQKNPTAFYLCASRNKNTEAFFGQGTRLTVV.

The genes are TRBV20-1 and TRBJ2-5; D ambiguous. CDR1 and CDR2 (germline): DFQATT, SNEGSKA (reference sequence). V lost 1 base and J 5 bases, leaving 11 bases between the germline ends. This CDR3 spans 13 amino acids. CDR3 region: CSARGTPGETQYF. Written as DNA, the CDR3 is TGCAGTGCTAGAGGAACACCTGGGGAGACCCAGTACTTC.